The TCR beta chain under discussion was sequenced for a study of shared clonotypes between healthy human individuals (dated by TCRdb to 2018 to 2020). About the investigation overall: Three men and two women, aged 18 to 49 years, made up the cohort. For each donor, CD4 naive and CD4 memory were each run on three plates, CD8 naive on two plates, and CD8 memory on one plate. To estimate repertoire size and how much clonotypes are shared between individuals, the study performed deep sequencing of blood TCR repertoires from roughly five healthy adults. Different laboratories and diverse techniques were used to prepare libraries and sequence TCR repertoires, to increase sequencing depth and limit assay-specific biases. Between about 0.8 and 9.5 billion PBMCs per donor were obtained by leukapheresis. What the authors observed across the whole study: Even with the large sequencing depth, rarefaction of the sorted-subset datasets indicated that sequencing was incomplete. Compared with non-shared clonotypes, clonotypes shared by all four sorted-subset donors had higher generation probabilities. Pairwise subsampling led to the expectation that sequencing depth would affect the degree of clonotype sharing among donors. Estimated clonotype richness was generally larger for naive than for memory subsets. Sampling was restricted to blood, and TCR repertoires in tissues likely differ from the TCR repertoires found in blood. Across a few donors, about 5% of naive CD4, roughly 3.5% of naive CD8, about 2.3% of memory CD4, and approximately 0.4% of memory CD8 clonotypes were shared. Because the study included a small number of donors, the genetic and exposure-history diversity represented was limited.

Using the deep immunoSEQ assay, TCR CDR3 regions were amplified from genomic DNA by multiplex PCR. For each cell subset, the extracted genomic DNA was distributed evenly across all wells of several immunoSEQ 96-well plates, and each plate served as one replicate. For sorted subsets, each replicate PCR was loaded with 200 ng genomic DNA, equivalent to about 30,000 T cell genomes. Purified libraries were quantified with a Qubit 3.0 fluorometer, sized on a Bioanalyzer 2100, and re-quantified with the KAPA Library Quantification kit. Every immunoSEQ 96-well plate was sequenced on a dedicated single-read 150-cycle Illumina NextSeq 550 flow cell. In the authors' own workflow: Because the immunoSEQ output included only junctional sequences and no quality scores, the filtering could not be the same as the filtering used for full-length reads. Sequences were annotated with PyIR, a Python wrapper for IgBLAST v1.9, using IMGT germline references to assign V/J genes and CDR3. Reads with weak V/J assignments (E-value above 1e-6), missing CDR3, stop codons, out-of-frame junctions, or ambiguous translated residues were removed. V3J clonotypes were defined by identical inferred V gene, J gene, and CDR3 amino acid sequence. To compute the percentage overlap between repertoires, the number of shared unique clonotypes was divided by the size of the smaller repertoire. Three approaches were used to assess repertoire richness: RTK rarefaction, the Chao1 estimator, and Recon v2.1 estimates of unobserved clonotypes. Generation probabilities were computed with OLGA for all TCRbeta clonotypes obtained by the gDNA method from a handful of donors. TCRdb took this table from immuneACCESS and kept in-frame rearrangements with V and J called. Such tables lack part of the clones; where checked against another copy, unresolved V genes explain under half of the gap, and the rest is unexplained. V and J calls and clone size are as listed in that table; D and trimming were resolved from the DNA. The sample data list fewer than 1 million clones, and about 97% of these were observed just once. Over 0.2% of the sample is held by the ten biggest clonotypes.

Between the V and J ends, shortened by 3 bases and 7 bases respectively, the junction contains 16 bases. Sequences SGHRS (CDR1) and YFSETQ (CDR2) are obtained from the germline V gene. The CDR3 goes from the cysteine to the phenylalanine over 15 residues. The read is trimmed to its CDR3 DNA, 45 bases read in frame from base 1. A note on this clone: Its antigen is not yet known. Within one base of it there is no much larger clone, and no base qualities were kept.

CD8 naive samples consisted of CD45RO-negative cells that were positively selected for CCR7, yielding a CD45RA+CCR7+ population without TemRA cells. Healthy HIV-negative adults with no recently reported acute infections or vaccinations were included as donors. Every donor was a Caucasian adult living in Nashville, Tennessee, USA. Blood was obtained by leukapheresis, after which PBMCs were separated by Ficoll-Histopaque density gradient centrifugation and cryopreserved in liquid nitrogen vapor phase. Analytical flow cytometry was used to check the purity and quantity of each magnetically sorted T cell population. Each sorted fraction had its genomic DNA isolated and then quantified by UV absorbance on a Nanodrop 2000c.

Sequencing was carried out using naive CD8+ T cells sorted from blood. Read against the paper, the sample's cell subset or site label means: CD45RA+CCR7+. This receptor chain uses TRBV5-1 and TRBJ2-2, and the D gene may be TRBD2, 6 bases matching. The clonotype was recovered from a man aged 30 to 45 in good health. CDR3 region: CASSSRRELDGELFF. In nucleotides, the sequence is TGCGCCAGCAGCTCTCGACGGGAGTTGGACGGGGAGCTGTTTTTT.